The 18 T cell receptor beta chains below come from one sample, sequenced in a study of cytomegalovirus exposure and HLA in healthy donors. PCR employed 60 Vbeta and 13 Jbeta primers. Profiling relied on immunoSEQ multiplex PCR, and the TCRdb table lists in-frame clones only, not all of them. In the table there are over 150,000 clones, roughly four fifths of which are singletons. The sample taken for sequencing was PBMCs. Receptors originate from a man younger than 35 in good health and CMV-seronegative.

The V gene is TRBV5-4, the J gene TRBJ1-1; tentative D call: TRBD1 (5 bases). The germline CDR1 and CDR2 sequences are SGHNT and YYREEE (reference sequence). V lost 4 bases, J lost 0 bases, and 13 bases lay in between. This CDR3 has 15 residues. The CDR3 coding sequence is TGTGCCAGCAGCGGATTAGACAGCATGAACACTGAAGCTTTCTTT. This gives the protein CASSGLDSMNTEAFF.

The CDR3 loop reads CASSFPRGTQYF. Written as DNA, the CDR3 is TGTGCCAGCAGTTTTCCTCGAGGGACCCAGTACTTC. The chain uses TRBV27 and TRBJ2-5, with unresolved D. The germline V and J ends were trimmed by 3 bases and 7 bases, with 9 bases remaining between them. The CDR3 covers 12 residues. Germline values: CDR1 MNHEY, CDR2 SMNVEV (reference sequence).

This clone was recorded only once. The V call is TRBV5-1, the J call TRBJ2-3; TRBD1 might be the D (5 bases). Germline V gene sequence: CDR1 SGHRS, CDR2 YFSETQ. The CDR3 runs to 14 residues. Trimming pared 0 bases from V and 2 bases from J, leaving 7 bases between. The CDR3 DNA follows: TGCGCCAGCAGCTTGGGACAGAACACAGATACGCAGTATTTT. Amino acids: CASSLGQNTDTQYF.

The chain carries TRBV29-1 and TRBJ2-5; 7 nucleotides align to TRBD2. Unmatched junction bases numbered 10, after V lost 7 bases and J lost 5 bases. The CDR3 has 13 amino acids. From germline, CDR1 is SQVTM and CDR2 ANQGSEA. CDR3 coding DNA: TGCAGCGCCTCCCAGCAGGGAGGGGAGACCCAGTACTTC. This gives the protein CSASQQGGETQYF. Drawing the rest from reference TRBV29-1 and TRBJ2-5, the complete variable domain is SAVISQKPSRDICQRGTSLTIQCQVDSQVTMMFWYRQQPGQSLTLIATANQGSEATYESGFVIDKFPISRPNLTFSTLTVSNMSPEDSSIYLCSASQQGGETQYFGPGTRLLVL.

The chain uses TRBV27 and TRBJ2-7, with D perhaps matching TRBD1 (5 bases). Trimming took off 3 bases at V and 7 bases at J, with 19 bases between the two ends. The CDR3 runs to 15 residues. Germline values: CDR1 MNHEY, CDR2 SMNVEV (reference sequence). CDR3 residues: CASSFSPHGAREQYF. CDR3 sequence (DNA): TGTGCCAGCAGTTTTAGTCCCCATGGGGCAAGGGAGCAGTACTTC.

The V call is TRBV5-1, the J call TRBJ1-1; possibly TRBD1 for D (6 bases). The germline CDR1 and CDR2 sequences are SGHRS and YFSETQ. CDR3 length equals 15 residues. Trimming shortened V by 1 base and J by 2 bases, and 12 bases separated the two germline ends. The CDR3 spells CASSLSRGPNTEAFF. CDR3 DNA sequence: TGCGCCAGCAGCTTGAGCAGGGGCCCTAACACTGAAGCTTTCTTT.

This clone is a singleton in its sample. The V call is TRBV28, the J call TRBJ2-7; maybe TRBD1 (7 bases). This CDR3 has 14 residues. The germline gives CDR1 MDHEN, CDR2 SYDVKM. Trimming took off 7 bases at V and 3 bases at J, with 16 bases between the two ends. As DNA, the CDR3 is TGTGCCAGCACCCCCGCGGGACAGAGCTACGAGCAGTACTTC. It translates to CASTPAGQSYEQYF.

V and J are TRBV6-5 and TRBJ1-2; no definite D call. Germline lookup yields CDR1 MNHEY and CDR2 SVGAGI. The CDR3 totals 13 residues. V gave up 8 bases and J gave up 4 bases, with 14 bases separating them. CDR3 region: CASSPTDFYGYTF. The CDR3 nucleotides read TGTGCCAGCTCCCCGACGGACTTCTATGGCTACACCTTC.

The rearrangement uses TRBV6-5 and TRBJ1-1; TRBD1 matches 7 bases. CDR1 and CDR2 from the germline V gene are MNHEY and SVGAGI. The J segment lost 7 bases and the V segment lost 1 base, leaving 9 bases of the junction unmatched. This CDR3 has 15 amino acids. The CDR3 nucleotides are TGTGCCAGCAGTTACTTATTAGGGGGCGCTTTTGAAGCTTTCTTT. Translating gives CASSYLLGGAFEAFF.

As DNA, the CDR3 is TGTGCCAGCTCACCTGGCACAGGGGACTATGGCTACACCTTC. Translating gives CASSPGTGDYGYTF. The rearrangement uses TRBV18 and TRBJ1-2, with 7 positions matching TRBD1. After removal of 3 bases from V and 3 bases from J, the junction contained 4 bases not matched to a gene. Germline CDR1 is KGHSH and CDR2 is LQKENI. The CDR3 has 14 residues.

The genes are TRBV19 and TRBJ2-1, with D unresolved. The CDR3 extends over 11 amino acids. Germline V lookup: CDR1 LNHDA, CDR2 SQIVND (reference sequence). Deletions cut 7 bases from V and 5 bases from J, with 6 bases between. The CDR3 bases are TGTGCCAGTACCTCGGACAATGAGCAGTTCTTC. This gives the protein CASTSDNEQFF.

The gene calls are TRBV10-1 and TRBJ1-6; D might be TRBD1 (5 bases). Germline V CDR1 and CDR2: WNHNN, SYGVQD (reference sequence). The V end was cut by 4 bases, the J end by 6 bases, with 7 bases between. The length of the CDR3 is 13 residues. CDR3 region: CASSVQGNSPLHF. CDR3 DNA: TGCGCCAGCAGTGTGCAGGGTAATTCACCCCTCCACTTT.

The genes are TRBV6-6 and TRBJ2-1; 9 bases are a match to TRBD2. Germline V CDR1 and CDR2: MNHNY, SVGAGI (reference sequence). The V segment lost 6 bases and the J segment 8 bases; nucleotides outside the gene matches: 8. CDR3 length: 14 residues. The CDR3 DNA follows: TGTGCCAGCAGACCTCCACTAGCGGGTCATGAGCAGTTCTTC. Amino acids: CASRPPLAGHEQFF.

The chain's CDR3 is CASSLAAGNAYGYTF. CDR3 DNA sequence: TGCGCCAGCAGCTTGGCCGCGGGGAATGCCTATGGCTACACCTTC. The gene calls are TRBV5-1 and TRBJ1-2; D not certain. Trimming took 0 bases from V and 4 from J, leaving 13 bases between them. There are 15 residues in the CDR3. Per the germline V gene, CDR1 is SGHRS and CDR2 is YFSETQ.

This clone has a handful of counts. The J gene is TRBJ1-1, the V gene TRBV5-1; 7 bases align to TRBD1. This CDR3 comprises 17 residues. V shed 4 bases and J 0 bases; nucleotides not matched to a gene: 12. Germline V gene data show CDR1 as SGHRS and CDR2 as YFSETQ. The CDR3 here is CASSGGTDLTLNTEAFF. CDR3 DNA sequence: TGCGCCAGCAGCGGAGGGACAGATCTAACTCTGAACACTGAAGCTTTCTTT.

This clone was found once. The gene calls are TRBV18 and TRBJ2-4; TRBD2 might be the D (7 bases). The CDR3 runs to 17 residues. CDR1 is KGHSH, CDR2 LQKENI, per germline. The ends were cut back, 4 bases at V and 2 bases at J, with 18 bases in the middle. The CDR3 spells CASSLLGQRGSKNIQYF. CDR3 DNA sequence: TGTGCCAGCTCACTTCTAGGACAGCGGGGATCCAAAAACATTCAGTACTTC.

The chain carries TRBV7-3 and TRBJ2-7, with D maybe TRBD1 (5 bases). From germline, CDR1 is SGHTA and CDR2 FQGTGA. V lost 3 bases to trimming and J lost 3 bases, with 9 bases between them. The CDR3 has 13 residues. In nucleotides, the CDR3 is TGTGCCAGCAGCTTTGGGGCCTACTACGAGCAGTACTTC. Translating it yields CASSFGAYYEQYF.

The chain carries TRBV29-1 and TRBJ1-1, with D possibly TRBD1 on 6 matching bases. Germline V lookup: CDR1 SQVTM, CDR2 ANQGSEA. The V gene lost 4 bases and the J gene lost 6 bases, with 9 bases spanning the gap. This CDR3 has 11 residues. The CDR3 loop is CSVGGGAEAFF. The DNA of the CDR3 is TGCAGCGTTGGAGGGGGGGCTGAAGCTTTCTTT.